This TCR beta chain was profiled in a study of T cells in localized non-small cell lung cancer. Notes on the study in general: The appearance of a median approximately 57 of the top 100 tumor clones was seen in adjacent lung.

V lost 3 bases to trimming and J lost 6 bases, with 6 bases between them. Germline assignment: CDR1 SGHAT and CDR2 FQNNGV. This CDR3 spans 11 amino acids. Some clones are missing from TCRdb's copy, which holds only in-frame ones; the method was immunoSEQ multiplex PCR. The sample records tens of thousands of clones, almost 85% being singletons. In this sample, this clone turned up a few times. Antigen unknown. The TCR sequence derives from a female donor aged 60 or older with stage I lung adenocarcinoma. The source material was peripheral blood, sampled before any cancer treatment. The gene calls are TRBV11-2 and TRBJ2-7; D is unclear. The CDR3 spells CASSFYSEQYF. CDR3 sequence (DNA): TGTGCCAGCAGCTTCTATAGCGAGCAGTACTTC.